This TCR beta chain was identified in a study of T-cell memory formation after mild COVID-19. In the study overall: TCR clusters were largely donor specific.

This clonotype was recorded many times. Its antigen is as yet unknown. General observations from the study: A balance of CD4 and CD8 characterized clones contracting day 15 to 85, whereas later expanders leaned CD4+. Whether second-wave clones peaking at day 37 were SARS-CoV-2 specific went unconfirmed.

TCRdb re-called the 5' RACE reads through MiXCR, storing one row per CDR3 protein. The table has 150,000 to 200,000 distinct CDR3 sequences, around 10% seen once; the top ten hold approximately 3.8%. Deletions cut 8 bases from V and 4 bases from J, with 9 bases between. This CDR3 spans 11 amino acids. Germline V CDR1 and CDR2: SEHNR, FQNEAQ (reference sequence). This clonotype was obtained from a man aged 18 to 30 who had mild COVID-19 (a few samples of this study predate the infection). Cell type and time point are not known. Sequenced material: PBMCs or a T cell subset sorted from them (not recorded which). The genes are TRBV7-9 and TRBJ2-7; a possible D gene is TRBD1 (5 bases). As DNA, the CDR3 is TGTGCCAGCCAGGGTATATACGAGCAGTACTTC. This sequence encodes CASQGIYEQYF.